Reported below is one T cell receptor (beta chain). No culture step preceded sequencing of the ex vivo isolated memory T cells. Germline V gene data show CDR1 as GTSNPN and CDR2 as SVGIG (reference sequence). The CDR3 is 15 residues long. V was trimmed by 1 base and J by 10 bases, leaving 20 bases between them. TCRdb keeps only in-frame clones here, not all; method: immunoSEQ multiplex PCR. The sample includes approximately 24,000 clones, over 90% of them seen just once. The record originates from a study of CD4 T cell repertoires in COVID-19. The sequenced sample was circulating follicular helper CD4+ T cells (cTfh) from blood, obtained before the COVID-19 pandemic. The rearrangement uses TRBV30 and TRBJ1-5, with D possibly TRBD1 on 6 matching bases. This receptor was obtained from a human donor who had COVID-19. The CDR3 reads CAWSEPGTGWRPQHF. CDR3 nucleotides: TGTGCCTGGAGTGAACCGGGAACAGGGTGGCGACCCCAGCATTTT. Full variable domain (rest looked up from reference TRBV30 and TRBJ1-5): SQTIHQWPATLVQPVGSPLSLECTVEGTSNPNLYWYRQAAGRGLQLLFYSVGIGQISSEVPQNLSASRPQDRQFILSSKKLLLSDSGFYLCAWSEPGTGWRPQHFGDGTRLSIL.